This is a list of T cell receptor beta chains from one sample in a study of OX40 agonist ivuxolimab in advanced cancers. Sequenced by immunoSEQ multiplex PCR; TCRdb stores in-frame clones only, minus some. The sample has 15,000 to 20,000 clones, 65% to 85% seen once. Material: CD4+ or CD8+ T cells sorted from blood, obtained in a trial of the OX40 agonist ivuxolimab. Receptor source: an adult with an advanced solid tumor such as melanoma, head and neck, liver or kidney cancer. Each CDR3 is given with its conserved first and last residue. The D gene is left open where the match is weak. Not every row has a clone size; where given, it reads once, few, many or a size class.

>TRBD2|TRBJ2-1|.|TRBV29-1
CSVLGLAGGVWNEQFF
TGCAGCGTTCTAGGACTAGCGGGGGGGGTCTGGAATGAGCAGTTCTTC
>TRBD1|TRBJ1-1|.|TRBV30
CAWDGTGRNTEAFF
TGTGCCTGGGATGGGACAGGGAGGAACACTGAAGCTTTCTTT
>.|TRBJ1-1|.|TRBV21-1
CASNRTGARAAFF
TGTGCCAGCAACAGGACAGGGGCCCGAGCAGCTTTCTTT
>.|TRBJ1-2|.|TRBV6-5
CASSLRTAGYTF
TGTGCCAGCAGTCTCAGGACAGCTGGCTACACCTTC
>.|TRBJ1-5|.|TRBV7-2
CASSLALGQPQHF
TGTGCCAGCAGCTTAGCGTTGGGTCAGCCCCAGCATTTT
>.|TRBJ1-2|.|TRBV5-1
CASSGAGANYGYTF
TGCGCCAGCAGCGGCGCGGGAGCTAACTATGGCTACACCTTC
>TRBD1|TRBJ1-1|.|TRBV5-1
CASSLVQGGLMNTEAFF
TGCGCCAGCAGCTTGGTTCAGGGGGGGTTAATGAACACTGAAGCTTTCTTT
>.|TRBJ1-2|.|TRBV6-5
CASSYLGDYGYGYTF
TGTGCCAGCAGTTACCTTGGAGATTATGGCTATGGCTACACCTTC
>.|TRBJ2-7|.|TRBV28
CASSLLSLSSYEQYF
TGTGCCAGCAGTTTACTCTCCTTGTCCTCCTACGAGCAGTACTTC
>.|TRBJ1-3|.|TRBV7-9
CASSPRDIGSGNTIYF
TGTGCCAGCAGCCCCCGGGACATAGGCTCTGGAAACACCATATATTTT
>TRBD1|TRBJ2-7|few|TRBV28
CASSAPAGMGQVSPYEQYF
TGTGCCAGCAGTGCCCCCGCCGGGATGGGACAGGTCAGTCCCTACGAGCAGTACTTC
>.|TRBJ2-7|.|TRBV11-2
CASSLQGSYEQYF
TGTGCCAGCAGCTTACAGGGAAGCTACGAGCAGTACTTC
>.|TRBJ1-3|.|TRBV6-1
CASSDRGDSGNTIYF
TGTGCCAGCAGTGATAGAGGGGACTCTGGAAACACCATATATTTT
>TRBD1|TRBJ2-7|.|TRBV7-6
CASSDSGTGVYEQYF
TGTGCCAGCAGCGACTCCGGGACAGGGGTCTACGAGCAGTACTTC
>.|TRBJ1-1|.|TRBV5-1
CASSLEAGLMSTEAFF
TGCGCCAGCAGCTTGGAGGCAGGTCTCATGAGCACTGAAGCTTTCTTT
>.|TRBJ2-3|.|TRBV5-6
CASSQVGVTDTQYF
TGTGCCAGCAGCCAAGTTGGGGTAACAGATACGCAGTATTTT
>.|TRBJ2-2|few|TRBV5-1
CASHPNRATNTGELFF
TGCGCCAGCCACCCCAACAGAGCCACGAACACCGGGGAGCTGTTTTTT
>.|TRBJ1-2|.|TRBV6-6
CASSASDSYYGYTF
TGTGCCAGCAGTGCATCCGACAGCTACTATGGCTACACCTTC
>.|TRBJ2-6|.|TRBV9
CASGVKQSRANVLTF
TGTGCCAGCGGGGTCAAACAAAGTCGGGCCAACGTCCTGACTTTC
>TRBD2|TRBJ2-5|.|TRBV19
CASSIVPGRVETQYF
TGTGCCAGTAGTATAGTACCAGGGAGGGTCGAGACCCAGTACTTC
>TRBD2|TRBJ2-1|medium-sized|TRBV7-8
CASSSGGSYNEQFF
TGTGCCAGCAGTTCCGGGGGGAGCTACAATGAGCAGTTCTTC
>.|TRBJ1-5|.|TRBV4-1
CASSQVGVNQPQHF
TGCGCCAGCAGCCAAGTGGGGGTCAATCAGCCCCAGCATTTT
>.|TRBJ2-2|.|TRBV6-4
CASSDSAAPGELFF
TGTGCCAGCAGTGACTCGGCAGCCCCCGGGGAGCTGTTTTTT
>.|TRBJ1-2|.|TRBV15
CATSSALGGAYGYTF
TGTGCCACCAGCAGTGCCTTGGGCGGGGCTTATGGCTACACCTTC
>.|TRBJ1-1|.|TRBV11-1
CASSLRNTEAFF
TGTGCCAGCAGCTTGCGGAACACTGAAGCTTTCTTT
>TRBD1|TRBJ1-6|few|TRBV9
CASSVGTGAPSPLHF
TGTGCCAGCAGCGTAGGGACAGGGGCCCCCTCACCCCTCCACTTT
>.|TRBJ2-7|.|TRBV7-9
CASTRPLSSYEQYF
TGTGCCAGCACCCGACCCTTGAGCTCCTACGAGCAGTACTTC
>.|TRBJ2-5|once|TRBV30
CAWSPTIGGGWETQYF
TGTGCCTGGAGTCCAACAATAGGGGGGGGCTGGGAGACCCAGTACTTC
>TRBD1|TRBJ2-7|.|TRBV9
CASSVGTGGVYEQYF
TGTGCCAGCAGCGTAGGCACAGGGGGTGTCTACGAGCAGTACTTC
>.|TRBJ1-1|.|TRBV7-7
CASSPLVGGEAFF
TGTGCCAGCAGCCCACTAGTCGGGGGTGAAGCTTTCTTT
>.|TRBJ2-1|.|TRBV10-1
CASSESGGGAYNEQFF
TGCGCCAGCAGTGAGTCGGGAGGGGGGGCATACAATGAGCAGTTCTTC
>.|TRBJ2-1|few|TRBV6-6
CASSSAPSNEQFF
TGTGCCAGCAGTTCCGCCCCCTCCAATGAGCAGTTCTTC
>TRBD1|TRBJ1-1|.|TRBV2
CASLGQGRRTEAFF
TGTGCCAGCCTGGGACAGGGGAGGAGAACTGAAGCTTTCTTT
>TRBD1|TRBJ2-7|.|TRBV4-1
CASSLTGGYEQYF
TGCGCCAGCAGCCTGACAGGGGGCTACGAGCAGTACTTC
>.|TRBJ2-2|.|TRBV9
CASSVDTSNTGELFF
TGTGCCAGCAGCGTTGACACTTCGAACACCGGGGAGCTGTTTTTT
>TRBD1|TRBJ2-6|.|TRBV6-1
CASSEGQGSSGANVLTF
TGTGCCAGCAGTGAGGGACAGGGATCATCTGGGGCCAACGTCCTGACTTTC
>.|TRBJ1-5|.|TRBV6-1
CAIANPGRQPQHF
TGTGCCATCGCTAACCCAGGCCGGCAGCCCCAGCATTTT
>.|TRBJ2-3|.|TRBV13
CASSLISDTQYF
TGTGCCAGCAGCCTGATATCAGATACGCAGTATTTT
>.|TRBJ1-1|once|TRBV10-3
CAISLDRNTEAFF
TGTGCCATCAGTTTGGACAGGAACACTGAAGCTTTCTTT
>.|TRBJ2-7|.|TRBV13
CASSLRIANSYEQYF
TGTGCCAGCAGCTTACGCATAGCAAACTCCTACGAGCAGTACTTC
>.|TRBJ2-3|.|TRBV11-2
CASSQKWGSTDTQYF
TGTGCCAGCAGCCAGAAGTGGGGGTCCACAGATACGCAGTATTTT
>.|TRBJ2-1|hyperexpanded|TRBV14
CASGGYRNNEQFF
TGTGCCAGCGGGGGGTATCGGAACAATGAGCAGTTCTTC
>TRBD2|TRBJ2-3|.|TRBV6-1
CASSEYKRGGADTQYF
TGTGCCAGCAGTGAATATAAGCGGGGTGGTGCAGATACGCAGTATTTT
>TRBD2|TRBJ2-1|.|TRBV6-4
CASSEFIGLANEQFF
TGTGCCAGCAGTGAATTTATAGGACTAGCGAATGAGCAGTTCTTC
>.|TRBJ2-1|.|TRBV10-1
CASSDGRNEQFF
TGCGCCAGCAGTGACGGACGCAATGAGCAGTTCTTC
>.|TRBJ2-7|.|TRBV10-3
CAISYRESYEQYF
TGTGCCATCAGTTACAGGGAGTCCTACGAGCAGTACTTC
>.|TRBJ2-1|.|TRBV7-9
CASSSTKFEQFF
TGTGCCAGCAGCTCCACCAAATTTGAGCAGTTCTTC
>.|TRBJ2-2|.|TRBV7-6
CASSPWGSAAGELFF
TGTGCCAGCAGCCCTTGGGGGTCGGCTGCCGGGGAGCTGTTTTTT
>TRBD1|TRBJ1-1|.|TRBV29-1
CSFDRAPNTEAFF
TGCAGCTTCGACAGGGCCCCGAACACTGAAGCTTTCTTT
>TRBD1|TRBJ1-1|.|TRBV28
CASRTSIRDRVGGRTEAFF
TGTGCCAGCAGAACGTCCATCCGGGACAGGGTCGGTGGGAGGACTGAAGCTTTCTTT
>TRBD1|TRBJ1-1|.|TRBV28
CASTQRQGLNTEAFF
TGTGCCAGCACCCAGCGACAGGGCCTGAACACTGAAGCTTTCTTT
>.|TRBJ2-3|.|TRBV5-4
CASSQALGAHPSTDTQYF
TGTGCCAGCAGCCAAGCGCTAGGAGCCCACCCTAGCACAGATACGCAGTATTTT
>.|TRBJ2-7|.|TRBV9
CASSVARGPYEQYF
TGTGCCAGCAGCGTAGCTAGGGGACCCTACGAGCAGTACTTC
>.|TRBJ1-5|.|TRBV9
CASSAGSSNQPQHF
TGTGCCAGCAGCGCGGGATCTAGCAATCAGCCCCAGCATTTT